A single sample gave rise to the 12 T cell receptor beta chains below, sequenced in a study of T cell clonotyping in hematopoietic cell transplantation. TCRdb keeps only in-frame clones here, not all; method: immunoSEQ multiplex PCR. In the table there are 37,000 or so clones, about 90% of which are singletons. Sequencing was done on a sample of peripheral blood mononuclear cells. The source of these receptors is a woman in her 40s in good health. Some clones in this sample may be carry-over from other donors' samples.

This rearrangement joins TRBV19 to TRBJ1-1, with D unresolved. The V end was cut by 3 bases, the J end by 7 bases, with 9 bases between. Germline V gives CDR1 LNHDA, CDR2 SQIVND (reference sequence). The CDR3 covers 12 residues. CDR3 bases: TGTGCCAGTAGTATGCGGGCAGGTGAAGCTTTCTTT. It codes for CASSMRAGEAFF.

CDR3 coding DNA: TGTGCCAGCAAGCCCTCCTCTGGGGCCAACGTCCTGACTTTC. It translates to CASKPSSGANVLTF. V and J are TRBV27 and TRBJ2-6, with D unresolved. V was trimmed by 7 bases and J by 0 bases, leaving 7 bases between them. In germline, CDR1 is MNHEY, CDR2 SMNVEV (reference sequence). The CDR3 runs to 14 residues.

This clone was seen just once. V and J are TRBV18 and TRBJ2-1; the match to TRBD2 covers 11 bases. Germline lookup yields CDR1 KGHSH and CDR2 LQKENI. CDR3 size: 15 residues. With V trimmed by 6 bases and J by 6 bases, 7 bases remained unmatched. CDR3 amino acids: CASSTTSGVTNEQFF. The CDR3 DNA follows: TGTGCCAGCTCCACGACTAGCGGGGTCACCAATGAGCAGTTCTTC.

The chain couples TRBV28 to TRBJ1-2; 9 nucleotides agree with TRBD1. CDR1 is MDHEN, CDR2 SYDVKM, per germline. The CDR3 length is 14 residues. Trimming took 6 bases from V and 7 from J; bases not matched to a gene: 9. CDR3 bases: TGTGCCAGCAGCCCAGCCGGACAGGGGTTTGGCTACACCTTC. This gives the protein CASSPAGQGFGYTF.

The rearrangement uses TRBV11-3 and TRBJ2-1; D might be TRBD2 (6 bases). The germline V gene encodes CDR1 SGHNT and CDR2 YENEEA. Trimming removed 5 bases from V and 8 bases from J, with 16 bases in between. The CDR3 contains 14 residues. CDR3 coding DNA: TGTGCCAGCAGCGCCGCCCCGGGAGCGGATGAGCAGTTCTTC. Translating it yields CASSAAPGADEQFF.

The V call is TRBV2, the J call TRBJ2-3; 10 nucleotides match TRBD2. V shed 5 bases, J shed 6 bases, and the junction held 8 bases outside the gene matches. The length of the CDR3 is 15 residues. CDR1 SNHLY and CDR2 FYNNEI come from the germline V gene. CDR3 in amino acids: CASSTESGREDTQYF. The CDR3 bases are TGTGCCAGCAGTACGGAAAGCGGGAGGGAGGATACGCAGTATTTT.

This clone was picked up one time. V is TRBV4-1 and J is TRBJ2-7, with D possibly called TRBD1 or TRBD2 (5 bases each). Germline loops: CDR1 MGHRA, CDR2 YSYEKL. CDR3 length: 12 amino acids. V was clipped by 5 bases and J by 1 base, with 6 bases between them. The CDR3 DNA sequence: TGCGCCAGCAGCGGGGGTTCCTACGAGCAGTACTTC. Protein sequence: CASSGGSYEQYF.

The rearrangement links TRBV11-2 to TRBJ2-7; TRBD2 aligns across 10 bases. This CDR3 comprises 14 residues. Trimming at V came to 5 bases and at J to 2 bases, leaving 3 bases not matched to a gene. CDR1 and CDR2 from the germline V gene are SGHAT and FQNNGV. CDR3 nucleotide sequence: TGTGCCAGCAGCAGACTAGCGGGCGCCTACGAGCAGTACTTC. Residues: CASSRLAGAYEQYF.

CDR3 region: CASSLNNEQFF. The DNA of the CDR3 is TGTGCCAGCAGCCTCAACAATGAGCAGTTCTTC. The V and J genes are TRBV7-3 and TRBJ2-1; no firm D call. In germline, CDR1 is SGHTA, CDR2 FQGTGA. V shed 5 bases and J shed 5 bases, with 4 bases lying between them. The CDR3 contains 11 residues.

CDR3 DNA sequence: TGTGCCAGCAGCTCCAGGGGGTATAACACTGAAGCTTTCTTT. It codes for CASSSRGYNTEAFF. This sequence joins TRBV5-6 and TRBJ1-1, with 7 nucleotides matching TRBD1. With 3 bases clipped from V and 2 bases from J, the junction kept 4 bases outside the gene matches. Germline V gene lookup returns CDR1 SGHDT and CDR2 YYEEEE. The CDR3 has 14 amino acids.

This chain uses TRBV30 with TRBJ1-2; unclear D gene. CDR3 length equals 13 residues. Trimming removed 2 bases from V and 8 bases from J, with 15 bases in between. Germline V gene data show CDR1 as GTSNPN and CDR2 as SVGIG (reference sequence). CDR3 DNA: TGTGCCTGGAGTCCGCAGTGGGCCGGGGGCTACACCTTC. Its translation: CAWSPQWAGGYTF. Filled out from reference TRBV30 and TRBJ1-2, the complete variable domain reads SQTIHQWPATLVQPVGSPLSLECTVEGTSNPNLYWYRQAAGRGLQLLFYSVGIGQISSEVPQNLSASRPQDRQFILSSKKLLLSDSGFYLCAWSPQWAGGYTFGSGTRLTVV.

The chain links TRBV28 to TRBJ1-2, with D possibly matching TRBD1 (5 bases). Germline V CDR1 and CDR2: MDHEN, SYDVKM. V was trimmed by 2 bases and J by 7 bases, leaving 8 bases between them. CDR3 size: 12 residues. The CDR3 region is CASSLGGGGYTF. In nucleotides, the CDR3 is TGTGCCAGCAGTTTAGGTGGGGGTGGCTACACCTTC.